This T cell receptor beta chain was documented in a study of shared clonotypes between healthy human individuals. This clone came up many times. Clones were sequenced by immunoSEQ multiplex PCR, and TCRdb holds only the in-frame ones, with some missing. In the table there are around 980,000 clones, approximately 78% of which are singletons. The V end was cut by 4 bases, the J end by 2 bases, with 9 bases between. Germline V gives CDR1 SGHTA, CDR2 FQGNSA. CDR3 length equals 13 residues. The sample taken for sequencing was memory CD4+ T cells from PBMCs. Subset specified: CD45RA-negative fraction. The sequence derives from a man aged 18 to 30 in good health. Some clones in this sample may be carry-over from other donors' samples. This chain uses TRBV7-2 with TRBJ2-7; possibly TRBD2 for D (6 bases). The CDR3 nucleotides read TGTGCCAGCAGCTGGGGACTTCCCTACGAGCAGTACTTC. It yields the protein CASSWGLPYEQYF.